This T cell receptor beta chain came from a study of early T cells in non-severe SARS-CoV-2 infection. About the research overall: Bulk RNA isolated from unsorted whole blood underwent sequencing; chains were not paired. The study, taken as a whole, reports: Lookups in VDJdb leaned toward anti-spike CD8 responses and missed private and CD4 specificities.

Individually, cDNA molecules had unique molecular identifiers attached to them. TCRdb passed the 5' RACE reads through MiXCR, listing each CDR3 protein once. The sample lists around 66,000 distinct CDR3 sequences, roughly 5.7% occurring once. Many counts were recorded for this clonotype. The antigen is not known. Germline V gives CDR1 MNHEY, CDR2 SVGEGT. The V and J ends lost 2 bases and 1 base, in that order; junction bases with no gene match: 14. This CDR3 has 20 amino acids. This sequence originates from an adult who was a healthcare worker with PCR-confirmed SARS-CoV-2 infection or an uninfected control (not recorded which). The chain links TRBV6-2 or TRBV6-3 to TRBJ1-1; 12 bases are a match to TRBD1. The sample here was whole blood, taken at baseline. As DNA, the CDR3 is TGTGCCAGCAGTTACAAGGCCGGGACAGGGGGCCCCCAGGGGAACACTGAAGCTTTCTTT. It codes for CASSYKAGTGGPQGNTEAFF.